This is a list of T cell receptor beta chains from one sample in a study of OX40 agonist ivuxolimab in advanced cancers. The assay was immunoSEQ multiplex PCR, and TCRdb's table has in-frame clones only and misses some. The sample has about 44,000 clones; 65% to 85% are singletons. Specimen: CD4+ or CD8+ T cells sorted from blood, collected in a trial of the OX40 agonist ivuxolimab. Every receptor here comes from an adult with an advanced solid tumor such as melanoma, head and neck, liver or kidney cancer. Both conserved end residues are trimmed from each CDR3. Clone size is given for some rows only: seen once, a few or many times, or a class if the clone is expanded.

CDR3 length,V gene,clone size,J gene,CDR3 protein
9,TRBV20-1,once,TRBJ2-7,SARDRREQY
13,TRBV5-1,.,TRBJ2-1,ASTLTGSSYNEQF
11,TRBV11-3,.,TRBJ1-1,ASKDRGNTEAF
11,TRBV2,.,TRBJ1-1,ASHLGQNTEAF
11,TRBV5-1,.,TRBJ1-1,ASSSQGNTEAF
12,TRBV6-5,.,TRBJ2-7,ASRRTGGSYEQY
12,TRBV30,.,TRBJ1-5,ALKTGTGFQPQH
12,TRBV6-5,few,TRBJ1-3,ASKVGHSGNTIY
14,TRBV7-6,.,TRBJ1-5,ASSFGTGVVHQPQH
14,TRBV11-2,.,TRBJ1-3,ASSLNPGYSGNTIY
11,TRBV6-6,.,TRBJ2-5,ASTSHLLETQY
13,TRBV5-6,.,TRBJ1-1,ASSLTTITPGTAF
13,TRBV28,.,TRBJ1-2,ASSLRDRVLLGYT
11,TRBV29-1,.,TRBJ1-1,SVRGLMNTEAF
11,TRBV19,once,TRBJ2-7,ASSKGQSYEQY
11,TRBV10-2,.,TRBJ1-1,ASREGPVTEAF
14,TRBV5-1,.,TRBJ2-5,ASSPNGREGWKTQY
14,TRBV7-2,once,TRBJ1-1,ASSLEFGRKNTEAF
11,TRBV6-1,.,TRBJ1-2,ASRTTVNYGYT
14,TRBV9,.,TRBJ2-3,ASSAGTSDLTDTQY
14,TRBV4-1,.,TRBJ2-7,ASSQELSSRVYEQY
13,TRBV7-3,.,TRBJ2-1,ASSLTVGGSTEQF
13,TRBV5-1,.,TRBJ1-4,ASSLNPSLGEKLF
12,TRBV6-5,.,TRBJ2-7,ASSYAPGVGEQY
14,TRBV9,.,TRBJ2-7,ASSVGDSGSSYEQY
13,TRBV6-1,once,TRBJ2-7,ASSESRYSSYEQY
15,TRBV9,.,TRBJ2-2,ASSVDSGRPNTGELF
18,TRBV7-8,.,TRBJ2-2,ASSQSGWGLAGGNTGELF
14,TRBV5-1,.,TRBJ1-3,ASSALGVISGNTIY
10,TRBV27,.,TRBJ1-6,ASRSNNSPLH
13,TRBV18,.,TRBJ2-5,ASSPYSDLEETQY
13,TRBV27,.,TRBJ2-3,ASSLYPRGTDTQY
15,TRBV7-9,.,TRBJ2-7,ASSLGLAGGVNYEQY
12,TRBV16,.,TRBJ1-1,ASSLRPPDTEAF
12,TRBV2,.,TRBJ2-2,ASVRGAGTGELF
14,TRBV7-3,.,TRBJ2-3,ASSLKGGTGTDTQY
12,TRBV19,.,TRBJ1-2,ASSSPGDDYGYT
11,TRBV7-6,few,TRBJ2-7,ASSLQESYEQY
12,TRBV9,.,TRBJ2-2,ASSVAGGSGELF
11,TRBV5-1,.,TRBJ2-3,ASSPGGTDTQY
11,TRBV29-1,few,TRBJ1-4,SVLRGQGEKLF